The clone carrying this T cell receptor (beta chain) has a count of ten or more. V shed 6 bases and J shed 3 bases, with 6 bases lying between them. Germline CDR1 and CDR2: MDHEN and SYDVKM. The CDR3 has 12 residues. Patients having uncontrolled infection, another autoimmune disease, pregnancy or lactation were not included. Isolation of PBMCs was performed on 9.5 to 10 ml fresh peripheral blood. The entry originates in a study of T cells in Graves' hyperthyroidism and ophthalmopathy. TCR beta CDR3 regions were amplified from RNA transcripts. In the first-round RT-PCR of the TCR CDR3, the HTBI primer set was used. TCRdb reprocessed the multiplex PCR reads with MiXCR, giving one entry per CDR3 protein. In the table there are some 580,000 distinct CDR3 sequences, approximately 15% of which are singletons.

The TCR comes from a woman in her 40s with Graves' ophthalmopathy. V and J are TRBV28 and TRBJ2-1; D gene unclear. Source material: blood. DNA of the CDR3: TGTGCCAGCAGAAAGGACTACAATGAGCAGTTCTTC. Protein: CASRKDYNEQFF.